Sequencing of this T cell receptor beta chain was carried out in a study of human thymus T cells. Trimming removed 4 bases from V and 7 bases from J; junction bases left unmatched: 4. Germline V CDR1 and CDR2: SEHNR, FQNEAQ (reference sequence). The length of the CDR3 is 13 residues. Corrective heart surgery yielded the resections from which the thymus tissue came. Data came from immunoSEQ multiplex PCR; TCRdb stores just in-frame clones and leaves some out. The sample lists around 120,000 clones, around 96% seen once, with 0.02% to 0.025% in the top ten. The receptor's source is a boy under three years old with a congenital heart defect but otherwise immunologically healthy. The chain links TRBV7-9 to TRBJ2-7; 10 positions agree with TRBD1. The sample consisted of thymus tissue. CDR3 protein: CASSSTGGGEQYF. CDR3 bases: TGTGCCAGCAGCTCGACAGGGGGCGGAGAGCAGTACTTC.